A single sample gave rise to the 3 T cell receptor beta chains below, sequenced in a study of cytomegalovirus exposure and HLA in healthy donors. With 60 Vbeta and 13 Jbeta primers, the PCR was carried out. The repertoire was sequenced with immunoSEQ multiplex PCR; TCRdb's copy has only in-frame clones and lacks some. The profile shows 150,000 to 170,000 clones, over 60% of them singletons. The sequenced material came from PBMCs. The receptors here all came from a woman in her thirties or forties in good health and CMV-seronegative.

The V call is TRBV7-6, the J call TRBJ2-3; 7 nucleotides match TRBD1. CDR1 and CDR2 (germline): SGHVS, FNYEAQ. The CDR3 contains 16 residues. Trimming at V came to 5 bases and at J to 1 base, leaving 9 bases not matched to a gene. In DNA, the CDR3 is TGTGCCAGCAGCCCAAGACAGGGTGGGGGCACAGATACGCAGTATTTT. This encodes CASSPRQGGGTDTQYF.

The V and J genes are TRBV30 and TRBJ1-2; 7 bases are a match to TRBD1. The CDR3 extends over 15 amino acids. The junction had 11 bases not matched to a gene; V was cut back by 3 bases and J by 4 bases. Germline V CDR1 and CDR2: GTSNPN, SVGIG (reference sequence). The CDR3 protein is CAWRWPQGSSYGYTF. Here the CDR3 DNA reads TGTGCCTGGAGGTGGCCACAGGGGTCTTCCTATGGCTACACCTTC. The full variable domain, completed using reference TRBV30 and TRBJ1-2, is SQTIHQWPATLVQPVGSPLSLECTVEGTSNPNLYWYRQAAGRGLQLLFYSVGIGQISSEVPQNLSASRPQDRQFILSSKKLLLSDSGFYLCAWRWPQGSSYGYTFGSGTRLTVV.

This clone was recorded once. The CDR3 spells CASRTGGEGTGELFF. The CDR3 DNA is TGTGCCAGCAGGACAGGGGGCGAAGGCACCGGGGAGCTGTTTTTT. The rearrangement joins TRBV6-5 to TRBJ2-2; TRBD1 matches 10 bases. This CDR3 contains 15 residues. V lost 6 bases, J lost 4 bases, and 5 bases stayed unmatched. The germline gives CDR1 MNHEY, CDR2 SVGAGI.